This TCR beta chain comes out of a study of T cells in tuberculosis. Background on the study: This South African cohort compared adolescents with or without latent tuberculosis against adults with active tuberculosis.

Unsorted cryopreserved PBMC were sequenced, averaging roughly 99,000 T cells per clinical donor. Sequencing used immunoSEQ multiplex PCR; TCRdb keeps in-frame clones, though not all of them. Of some 41,000 clones listed, roughly 94% are singletons. Remarks on this clone: The antigen is unknown.

Study-wide points: Smaller distances to GMM-specific TCRs suggested their expansion in active tuberculosis.

Germline V gene data show CDR1 as SGHRS and CDR2 as YFSETQ. The CDR3 spans 13 residues. V was trimmed by 0 bases and J by 5 bases, leaving 6 bases between them. The rearrangement joins TRBV5-1 to TRBJ1-5, with D maybe TRBD1 (5 bases). The receptor's source is a donor between 10 and 35 years old with latent tuberculosis or without tuberculosis infection. Some clones in this sample may be carry-over from other donors' samples. Sequenced input: PBMCs. CDR3 sequence reads: CASSLEGYQPQHF. The CDR3 coding sequence is TGCGCCAGCAGCTTGGAGGGGTATCAGCCCCAGCATTTT.